These 12 T cell receptor beta chains originate from one sample sequenced in a study of T cells in localized non-small cell lung cancer. Here immunoSEQ multiplex PCR was the method, and the copy in TCRdb shows in-frame clones only, minus some. The data show roughly 16,000 clones, around 85% seen once. This specimen consisted of peripheral blood, obtained before any cancer treatment. All receptors derive from a female donor older than 55 with stage I squamous cell lung carcinoma.

The CDR3 spells CASSYIENQPQHF. In DNA form, the CDR3 reads TGTGCCAGCAGTTATATCGAGAATCAGCCCCAGCATTTT. The chain is built from TRBV6-5 and TRBJ1-5; D gene uncertain. V was cut by 3 bases and J by 4 bases, with 7 bases left in between. CDR3 size: 13 residues. Germline CDR1 and CDR2: MNHEY and SVGAGI.

This clone has only one observation. J is TRBJ1-3 and V is TRBV6-1; D is perhaps TRBD1 (6 bases). The CDR3 contains 15 residues. The V gene's germline CDR1 is MNHNS and CDR2 SASEGT. V was pared by 6 bases and J by 1 base, with 13 bases between. CDR3: CASRDPDRSGNTIYF. Written as DNA, the CDR3 is TGTGCCAGCAGAGACCCCGACAGGTCTGGAAACACCATATATTTT.

The chain employs TRBV7-9 and TRBJ1-5, with a possible D match to TRBD1 (6 bases). V was trimmed by 5 bases and J by 8 bases, leaving 28 bases between them. The CDR3 runs 18 residues. Germline lookup yields CDR1 SEHNR and CDR2 FQNEAQ (reference sequence). CDR3 sequence (DNA): TGTGCCAGCAGCGGAAGACAGACGTCGGGACATCTCTCGGAGCCCCAGCATTTT. This encodes CASSGRQTSGHLSEPQHF.

The chain carries TRBV29-1 and TRBJ1-1, with 8 bases that match TRBD1. The germline V gene has CDR1 SQVTM and CDR2 ANQGSEA. V was clipped by 4 bases and J by 8 bases; unmatched bases: 6. The CDR3 contains 12 residues. The CDR3 protein is CSVGHGQGEAFF. The CDR3 nucleotides are TGCAGCGTTGGGCATGGACAGGGAGAAGCTTTCTTT.

The V gene is TRBV11-2, the J gene TRBJ1-4; D call uncertain. Per germline, CDR1 SGHAT and CDR2 FQNNGV. This CDR3 contains 13 residues. V shed 3 bases and J shed 2 bases, with 4 bases lying between them. The CDR3 bases are TGTGCCAGCAGCTTTGGGACTAATGAAAAACTGTTTTTT. Translating it yields CASSFGTNEKLFF.

The chain couples TRBV6-5 to TRBJ1-2; D perhaps matches TRBD1 (5 bases). The V and J ends lost 2 bases and 2 bases respectively, with 6 bases between them. Germline V gives CDR1 MNHEY, CDR2 SVGAGI. This CDR3 contains 13 residues. The CDR3 sequence is CASSYGGNYGYTF. The CDR3, as DNA: TGTGCCAGCAGTTACGGGGGGAACTATGGCTACACCTTC.

This chain joins TRBV27 and TRBJ2-7; D is unresolved. V was shortened by 0 bases and J by 4 bases, with 16 bases between the two germline ends. CDR3 length: 16 amino acids. CDR1 and CDR2 from the germline V gene are MNHEY and SMNVEV (reference sequence). The CDR3 bases are TGTGCCAGCAGTTTATCGATAGCAGATACTAAGTACGAGCAGTACTTC. Its translation: CASSLSIADTKYEQYF.

The J gene is TRBJ1-1, the V gene TRBV6-9, with 7 bases matching TRBD1. The CDR3 contains 13 residues. The J segment lost 4 bases and the V segment lost 7 bases, leaving 6 bases of the junction unmatched. Germline CDR1 is MNHGY and CDR2 is SVAAGI. CDR3 loop: CASNKQGSTEAFF. As DNA, the CDR3 is TGTGCCAGCAACAAACAGGGGAGCACTGAAGCTTTCTTT.

CDR3 DNA sequence: TGTGCCAGCAGCTGGACAGGGGCCGGTGGCTACACCTTC. It is translated as CASSWTGAGGYTF. The chain has TRBV5-8 and TRBJ1-2, with 9 bases lining up with TRBD1. The CDR3 consists of 13 residues. Per the germline V gene, CDR1 is SGHTS and CDR2 is YDEGEE. The V segment lost 3 bases and the J segment 7 bases; nucleotides outside the gene matches: 4.

The chain is built from TRBV5-6 and TRBJ1-3; D possibly corresponds to TRBD1 (6 bases). The germline V gene encodes CDR1 SGHDT and CDR2 YYEEEE. Trimming removed 5 bases at V and 1 base at J, with 10 bases between. CDR3 length: 14 residues. The CDR3 DNA reads TGTGCCAGCAGTCCACAGGGTTCTGGAAACACCATATATTTT. Amino acids: CASSPQGSGNTIYF.

The rearrangement joins TRBV5-1 to TRBJ2-3; TRBD1 might be the D (6 bases). The CDR3 totals 16 residues. The germline CDR1 and CDR2 sequences are SGHRS and YFSETQ. The V end lost 0 bases, the J end lost 0 bases, and 11 bases lay between the germline ends. The DNA of the CDR3 is TGCGCCAGCAGCTTGGAGTCCGGGACAAGCACAGATACGCAGTATTTT. Encoded protein: CASSLESGTSTDTQYF. The full variable domain, its missing parts supplied by reference TRBV5-1 and TRBJ2-3, is KAGVTQTPRYLIKTRGQQVTLSCSPISGHRSVSWYQQTPGQGLQFLFEYFSETQRNKGNFPGRFSGRQFSNSRSEMNVSTLELGDSALYLCASSLESGTSTDTQYFGPGTRLTVL.

This chain links TRBV27 with TRBJ2-3; D gene ambiguous. There are 13 residues in the CDR3. Germline values: CDR1 MNHEY, CDR2 SMNVEV (reference sequence). V was shortened by 9 bases and J by 4 bases, with 14 bases between the two germline ends. Written as DNA, the CDR3 is TGTGCCAGTCAAAGTTATGGAGCAGATACGCAGTATTTT. It yields the protein CASQSYGADTQYF.